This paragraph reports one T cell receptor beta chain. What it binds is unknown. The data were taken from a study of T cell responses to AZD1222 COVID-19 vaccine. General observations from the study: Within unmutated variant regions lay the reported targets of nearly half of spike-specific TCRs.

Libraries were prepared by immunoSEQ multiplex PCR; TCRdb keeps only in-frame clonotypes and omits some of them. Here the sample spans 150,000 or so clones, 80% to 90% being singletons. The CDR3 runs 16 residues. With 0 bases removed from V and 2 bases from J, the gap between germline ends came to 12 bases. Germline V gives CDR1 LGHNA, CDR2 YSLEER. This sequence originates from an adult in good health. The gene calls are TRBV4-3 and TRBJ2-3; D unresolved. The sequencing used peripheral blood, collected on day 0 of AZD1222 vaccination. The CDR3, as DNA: TGCGCCAGCAGCCAAGAGGCCATCGCAAACACAGATACGCAGTATTTT. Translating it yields CASSQEAIANTDTQYF.